Each of the 16 T cell receptor beta chains below was sequenced from the same sample in a study of graft-versus-host responses after intestinal transplantation. Some clones are missing from TCRdb's copy, which holds only in-frame ones; the method was immunoSEQ multiplex PCR. The sample lists several thousand clones; about a quarter were seen once. Responders (about 200,000, CFSE-labeled) met about 200,000 stimulators that were irradiated and violet-dye-labeled. The sequencing used alloreactive CD8+ T cells from a mixed lymphocyte reaction culture, collected before transplantation. The sample's subset: CFSE-low proliferating T cells sorted from roughly six-day pre-transplant mixed lymphocyte reaction (GvH or HvG direction). The receptors were sampled from a human patient who was an organ donor for intestinal transplantation.

The V call is TRBV19, the J call TRBJ2-3, with D perhaps matching TRBD1 (6 bases). Trimming removed 1 base from V and 0 bases from J, with 8 bases in between. Germline values: CDR1 LNHDA, CDR2 SQIVND (reference sequence). CDR3 length equals 15 residues. CDR3: CASSIGTASTDTQYF. The CDR3 DNA reads TGTGCCAGTAGTATAGGGACAGCTAGCACAGATACGCAGTATTTT.

This clone has only a few counts. This chain uses TRBV5-4 with TRBJ2-7; 8 bases agree with TRBD1. CDR1 is SGHNT, CDR2 YYREEE, per germline (reference sequence). This CDR3 region has 15 residues. V lost 0 bases and J lost 4; bases outside the gene matches: 6. The DNA of the CDR3 is TGTGCCAGCAGCTTGGCGACAGGGGTTATATACGAGCAGTACTTC. This sequence encodes CASSLATGVIYEQYF.

A word on this clone: A clone one base away is much larger, so this may be a read error. The rearrangement joins TRBV29-1 to TRBJ2-7; tentative D call: TRBD2 (6 bases). The CDR3 spans 16 residues. In germline, CDR1 is SQVTM, CDR2 ANQGSEA. V was clipped by 0 bases and J by 0 bases, with 15 bases between them. The chain's CDR3 is CSVEDGSGRASYEQYF. CDR3 nucleotides: TGCAGCGTTGAAGACGGGAGTGGGCGGGCCTCCTACGAGCAGTACTTC.

This clone has a handful of counts. A much larger clonotype is one base distant, so this may be a read error. V and J are TRBV19 and TRBJ2-1, with TRBD2 identical over 10 bases. The CDR3 sequence is 19 residues long. CDR1 is LNHDA and CDR2 is SQIVND in the germline V gene (reference sequence). The CDR3 bases are TGTGCCTGTAGTATCCAGGGCCAGGCTAGCGGGGGATCGTACAATGAGCAGTTCTTC. This gives the protein CACSIQGQASGGSYNEQFF.

The CDR3 loop reads CASSLLRGGSYEQYF. CDR3 DNA sequence: TGTGCCAGCAGTTTACTCAGGGGAGGATCCTACGAGCAGTACTTC. The V gene is TRBV27, the J gene TRBJ2-7; D assignment may be TRBD1 or TRBD2 (6 bases each). The CDR3 spans 15 residues. Germline loops: CDR1 MNHEY, CDR2 SMNVEV (reference sequence). V was shortened by 2 bases and J by 1 base, with 12 bases between the two germline ends.

This clone was counted between two and nine times. The gene calls are TRBV7-9 and TRBJ2-7, with D perhaps matching TRBD1 or TRBD2 (5 bases each). Germline-derived CDR1 and CDR2 are SEHNR and FQNEAQ (reference sequence). The ends were cut back, 3 bases at V and 6 bases at J, with 9 bases in the middle. CDR3 length equals 12 residues. CDR3 loop: CASSFIGAEQYF. CDR3 DNA sequence: TGTGCCAGCAGCTTTATCGGGGCCGAGCAGTACTTC.

The chain has TRBV7-9 and TRBJ2-2; tentative D call: TRBD1 (5 bases). The ends were cut back, 1 base at V and 6 bases at J, with 12 bases in the middle. The CDR3 totals 15 residues. Per the germline V gene, CDR1 is SEHNR and CDR2 is FQNEAQ (reference sequence). The CDR3, as DNA: TGTGCCAGCAGCTTAGTTTCAGGGATAGCCGGGGAGCTGTTTTTT. Protein sequence: CASSLVSGIAGELFF.

This clone has a handful of counts. The V gene is TRBV5-1, the J gene TRBJ2-5, with 12 nucleotides matching TRBD1. Gene TRBJ2-7 matches the end of the DNA better, so the J call may be wrong. This CDR3 comprises 15 residues. Per germline, CDR1 SGHRS and CDR2 YFSETQ. The CDR3 DNA sequence: TGCGCCAGCAGCTTAGGGACAGGGGGCCTGGACGAGCAGTACTTC. Translating it yields CASSLGTGGLDEQYF.

The chain has TRBV10-3 and TRBJ2-1; D remains unclear. Germline V lookup: CDR1 ENHRY, CDR2 SYGVKD. CDR3 size: 8 residues. V shed 11 bases and J shed 10 bases, with 6 bases lying between them. CDR3 sequence reads: CAPLEQFF. CDR3 nucleotides: TGTGCCCCCCTAGAGCAGTTCTTC.

For this clone: This sequence may be a read error, since a much larger clone differs from it by one base. The V gene is TRBV4-1, the J gene TRBJ1-3; D is unclear. The CDR3 length is 17 residues. V dropped 2 bases and J dropped 1 base, with 15 bases sitting between them. Per germline, CDR1 MGHRA and CDR2 YSYEKL. The CDR3: CASSQFARGVSGNTIYF. CDR3 DNA sequence: TGCGCCAGCAGCCAATTTGCCCGGGGAGTTTCTGGAAACACCATATATTTT.

V and J are TRBV11-3 and TRBJ1-1; D uncertain. The V gene's germline CDR1 is SGHNT and CDR2 YENEEA. Trimming stripped 1 base from V and 3 bases from J, with 6 bases between. This CDR3 is 13 amino acids long. In nucleotides, the CDR3 is TGTGCCAGCAGCTTAGTCGGGGACACTGAAGCTTTCTTT. Protein product: CASSLVGDTEAFF.

This rearrangement joins TRBV10-2 to TRBJ2-7; TRBD1 might be the D (6 bases). Trimming took 6 bases from V and 6 from J, leaving 9 bases between them. Per germline, CDR1 WSHSY and CDR2 SAAADI. This CDR3 is 11 amino acids long. The DNA for the CDR3 is TGCGCCAGCAGGGACAGTGGCGAGCAGTACTTC. It is translated as CASRDSGEQYF.

V is TRBV7-6 and J is TRBJ1-1, with a weak D call TRBD1 (6 bases). This CDR3 contains 13 residues. V lost 2 bases and J lost 8, with 12 bases in between. Germline CDR1 reads SGHVS; CDR2 reads FNYEAQ. DNA for the CDR3: TGTGCCAGCAGCTTATACGGGGGCGAAGAAGCTTTCTTT. Protein: CASSLYGGEEAFF.

The chain joins TRBV7-6 to TRBJ1-3, with D tentatively TRBD1 (6 bases). CDR1 SGHVS and CDR2 FNYEAQ come from the germline V gene. The CDR3 runs 13 residues. Trimming pared 4 bases from V and 8 bases from J, leaving 12 bases between. The CDR3 DNA sequence: TGTGCCAGCAGCTCAGGGGATACGTACACCATATATTTT. It encodes CASSSGDTYTIYF.

This clone was detected only once. This rearrangement joins TRBV7-8 to TRBJ2-5; 8 bases line up with TRBD1. J was trimmed by 1 base and V by 2 bases; bases with no gene match: 9. This CDR3 region has 17 residues. Germline CDR1 is SGHVS and CDR2 is FQNEAQ. CDR3 protein: CASSLLVGDRGQETQYF. CDR3 DNA sequence: TGTGCCAGCAGCTTATTAGTAGGCGACAGGGGCCAAGAGACCCAGTACTTC.

This chain joins TRBV5-6 and TRBJ2-7, with D possibly matching TRBD2 (5 bases). Germline CDR1 reads SGHDT; CDR2 reads YYEEEE. The V end lost 3 bases, the J end lost 1 base, and 14 bases lay between the germline ends. The CDR3 is made up of 15 amino acids. The chain's CDR3 is CASSSREVASYEQYF. DNA of the CDR3: TGTGCCAGCAGCTCCCGGGAAGTAGCTTCCTACGAGCAGTACTTC. Using reference TRBV5-6 and TRBJ2-7 for the parts outside the CDR3, the full variable domain is DAGVTQSPTHLIKTRGQQVTLRCSPKSGHDTVSWYQQALGQGPQFIFQYYEEEERQRGNFPDRFSGHQFPNYSSELNVNALLLGDSALYLCASSSREVASYEQYFGPGTRLTVT.